This TCR beta chain is drawn from a study of Ad26.COV2.S vaccination and SARS-CoV-2 variants. Study information: Among those in the COV1001 Ad26.COV2.S trial arm was the donor. Doses of Ad26.COV2.S were injected into muscle once or twice, 56 days apart. Study conclusions and caveats: Substantial response breadth was reportedly seen for spike-specific CD8+ and CD4+ T cells after vaccination. Placebo and vaccine recipients had non-spike TCR breadth that was similar.

A note on this clone: Its target is unknown.

Germline V gives CDR1 MNHEY, CDR2 SVGAGI. V dropped 6 bases and J dropped 6 bases, with 12 bases sitting between them. CDR3 length: 13 residues. Treatment in this sample: around 19 received Ad26.COV2.S at low or high dose, single or two shots; 5 received placebo; per-sample allocation not given. Samples were taken on day 63 after the first vaccine or placebo injection. This table comes from immunoSEQ multiplex PCR, and its TCRdb copy is limited to in-frame clones, with some not included. The sample records roughly 500,000 clones, 85% to 90% being singletons. The rearrangement links TRBV6-5 to TRBJ1-5; the D is unclear. The TCR comes from a person between 18 and 65 years old who received the Ad26.COV2.S COVID-19 vaccine or a placebo. The source was peripheral blood, collected in a trial of Ad26.COV2.S vaccine versus placebo. The CDR3: CASRGLSGQPQHF. The CDR3 nucleotides are TGTGCCAGCAGGGGGTTATCTGGTCAGCCCCAGCATTTT.